The sequence of this T cell receptor (beta chain) was determined in a study of Ad26.COV2.S vaccination and SARS-CoV-2 variants. The assay was immunoSEQ multiplex PCR, and TCRdb's table has in-frame clones only and misses some. The data contain some 180,000 clones, around 85% of them singletons. Overall study findings and caveats: Those who received vaccine or placebo ended up with similar non-spike TCR breadth. Breadth, reportedly substantial, characterized the spike-specific CD8+ and CD4+ T cell responses after vaccination. Quantification of TCR breadth and depth may have yielded underestimates of total T cell responses.

Losses at the gene ends were 1 base for V and 7 bases for J; bases not matched to a gene: 8. The germline V gene has CDR1 SGHVS and CDR2 FQNEAQ. The CDR3 length is 15 residues. Remarks on this clone: What it binds is not known.

The genes are TRBV7-8 and TRBJ1-1; TRBD1 agrees at 8 bases. Specimen: peripheral blood, collected after recovery from COVID-19. This TCR was sampled from a human donor who had recovered from COVID-19. CDR3 region: CASSLEGRGRGEAFF. The CDR3 region has the DNA TGTGCCAGCAGCTTAGAGGGCAGGGGGCGGGGTGAAGCTTTCTTT.